These 10 T cell receptor beta chains were all obtained from the same sample, sequenced in a study of T-cell reconstitution after alpha-beta-depleted transplantation in children. As it was prepared, the TCRbeta library received unique molecular identifiers. Each CDR3 protein is one row after TCRdb ran MiXCR on the PCR reads. Among about 580,000 distinct CDR3 sequences listed, roughly 23% were seen once. The starting material was PBMCs, mostly from graft donor cells, obtained 360 days after TCRalphabeta/CD19-depleted stem cell transplant. Receptor source: a boy in the first two years of life who had a stem cell transplant for acute myeloid leukemia, so the T cells may come from the graft donor.

The table lists this clonotype with many counts. The chain uses TRBV20-1 and TRBJ1-5; unclear D gene. The CDR3 is made up of 15 amino acids. The V gene's germline CDR1 is DFQATT and CDR2 SNEGSKA (reference sequence). V lost 6 bases and J lost 0, with 15 bases in between. The CDR3 bases are TGCAGTGCCCTGGCGGTTGGCAGTAGCAATCAGCCCCAGCATTTT. Its translation is CSALAVGSSNQPQHF.

There are a few counts of this clonotype. This sequence joins TRBV25-1 and TRBJ1-2; D is uncertain. Germline CDR1 MGHDK, CDR2 SYGVNS. The V end was cut by 1 base, the J end by 4 bases, with 13 bases between. The CDR3 has 15 amino acids. CDR3 sequence (DNA): TGTGCCAGCAGTGAATGTGACCGCCCCGGCTATGGCTACACCTTC. The encoded protein is CASSECDRPGYGYTF.

J is TRBJ2-2 and V is TRBV7-2, with D possibly being TRBD1 (6 bases). CDR1 is SGHTA and CDR2 is FQGNSA in the germline V gene. Trimming took off 1 base at V and 4 bases at J, with 13 bases between the two ends. The CDR3 sequence is 16 residues long. CDR3 protein: CASSLGGPRPTGELFF. In DNA form, the CDR3 reads TGTGCCAGCAGCTTAGGGGGGCCCAGGCCCACCGGGGAGCTGTTTTTT.

A few counts support this clonotype. The DNA for the CDR3 is TGTGCCAGCAGTCTCGACAGTCAGCCCCAGCATTTT. Amino acids: CASSLDSQPQHF. This chain uses TRBV12-3 or TRBV12-4 with TRBJ1-5; tentative D call: TRBD1 (5 bases). The CDR3 spans 12 residues. Trimming left V 5 bases short and J 6 bases short, with 8 bases between.

In its sample, this clonotype was seen many times. The chain links TRBV6-1 to TRBJ2-5; weak D call: TRBD1 (7 bases). Germline V gives CDR1 MNHNS, CDR2 SASEGT. The CDR3 has 13 amino acids. Trimming pared 2 bases from V and 4 bases from J, leaving 8 bases between. The CDR3: CASSEQGGETQYF. DNA for the CDR3: TGTGCCAGCAGTGAACAGGGGGGAGAGACCCAGTACTTC.

The genes are TRBV6-1 and TRBJ1-1, with a weak D call TRBD1 (6 bases). CDR3 length equals 13 residues. CDR1 is MNHNS and CDR2 is SASEGT in the germline V gene. Trimming cost V 5 bases and J 8 bases, with 15 bases left between them. The CDR3 sequence is CASSRPGVNEAFF. The CDR3 DNA follows: TGTGCCAGCAGTAGACCAGGGGTCAACGAAGCTTTCTTT.

This clonotype has at least ten counts. V and J are TRBV30 and TRBJ2-5, with D hard to call. The CDR3 is made up of 11 amino acids. Germline CDR1 reads GTSNPN; CDR2 reads SVGIG (reference sequence). Trimming stripped 1 base from V and 4 bases from J, with 4 bases between. CDR3 sequence (DNA): TGTGCCTGGAGTGAATCAGAGACCCAGTACTTC. Translation gives CAWSESETQYF.

The rearrangement uses TRBV9 and TRBJ2-1; possibly TRBD2 for D (5 bases). This CDR3 region has 14 residues. Trimming removed 2 bases from V and 3 bases from J, with 9 bases in between. Per germline, CDR1 SGDLS and CDR2 YYNGEE. CDR3 loop: CASSVTGIYNEQFF. CDR3 nucleotides: TGTGCCAGCAGCGTGACGGGAATCTACAATGAGCAGTTCTTC.

CDR3 loop: CASSQEGEATEAFF. DNA of the CDR3: TGCGCCAGCAGCCAAGAGGGGGAGGCCACTGAAGCTTTCTTT. The chain recombines TRBV4-1 with TRBJ1-1, with D possibly TRBD1 on 5 matching bases. CDR3 size: 14 residues. With 0 bases removed from V and 4 bases from J, the gap between germline ends came to 9 bases. Germline loops: CDR1 MGHRA, CDR2 YSYEKL.

This chain uses TRBV7-8 with TRBJ2-1, with D perhaps matching TRBD2 (5 bases). The CDR3 covers 15 residues. Germline V gene data show CDR1 as SGHVS and CDR2 as FQNEAQ. V lost 3 bases and J 8 bases, leaving 17 bases between the germline ends. CDR3 sequence reads: CASSFEQVYGDEQFF. The CDR3 DNA follows: TGTGCCAGCAGCTTTGAGCAGGTTTACGGGGATGAGCAGTTCTTC.